Here is one T cell receptor beta chain with its context. Its antigen is currently unknown. Random hexamers served to reverse transcribe roughly 0.45 to 1 ug RNA. Coverage of TCR beta CDR3 amplification by immunoSEQ multiplex PCR extended to 54 Vbeta and 13 Jbeta. TCRdb reprocessed the immunoSEQ multiplex PCR reads with MiXCR, giving one entry per CDR3 protein. The sample includes some 90,000 distinct CDR3 sequences, approximately 92% of them seen just once. The sample belongs to a study of CD8 T cells in Susac syndrome. General study results and limits: An acknowledgment was made by the study that its TCR sequencing and HLA analysis involved relatively few individuals.

CD8+ and CD4+ T cells circulating in blood were sequenced for TCR beta. This TCR derives from a human donor in good health. Sequenced sample: CD8+ T cells from PBMCs.

CDR3 residues: CASSSSSGESTDTQYF. CDR3 bases: TGTGCCAGCAGCTCGAGTAGCGGGGAAAGCACAGATACGCAGTATTTT. The chain recombines TRBV13 with TRBJ2-3; 8 bases map to TRBD2. J lost 0 bases, V lost 4 bases, and 6 bases had no gene match. There are 16 residues in the CDR3. The V gene's germline CDR1 is PRHDT and CDR2 FYEKMQ (reference sequence).